The present TCR beta chain was sequenced within a study of T cell responses to AZD1222 COVID-19 vaccine. The study's findings and limits: Spike as a whole was targeted by vaccine-associated CD4 TCRs, dominant at 160-218 and 743-854. Increases in Spike-specific TCR breadth and depth were seen after two AZD1222 doses.

Second-dose intervals near 4 or 12 weeks were combined. A note on this clone: Its cognate antigen is unknown.

The V gene end was trimmed by 1 base and the J gene end by 8 bases; junction bases not matched to a gene: 8. The germline gives CDR1 SGDLS, CDR2 YYNGEE. The CDR3 is 17 residues long. Sequenced by immunoSEQ multiplex PCR; TCRdb stores in-frame clones only, minus some. The sample contains 110,000 or so clones, 75% to 90% of which appear only once. V gene TRBV9 combines with J gene TRBJ1-6; 11 nucleotides align to TRBD1. Sequenced here: peripheral blood, sampled 28 days after the second AZD1222 dose. The sequence was collected from an adult who received the AZD1222 COVID-19 vaccine. CDR3 DNA: TGTGCCAGCAGCGTATATGGCCCGGGACAGGGGGATTCACCCCTCCACTTT. As protein: CASSVYGPGQGDSPLHF.